This T cell receptor beta chain came from a study of T cell repertoires in cytomegalovirus infection. Study background: CMV infection plus the matching HLA type was flagged by public TCR beta signatures.

On this clonotype: Its antigen is as yet unknown.

TCRdb passed the reads through MiXCR, listing each CDR3 protein once. The sample includes under 150,000 distinct CDR3 sequences, 20% to 30% of them seen just once. Overall study findings and caveats: Individuals carrying CMV plus the relevant HLA were identified by cumulative frequency of public TCR beta families. Ex vivo responses were dominated by HLA-C-restricted CMV-specific TCR beta clonotypes.

The CDR3 extends over 12 amino acids. The ends lost 9 bases at V and 6 bases at J; junction bases unmatched: 4. Germline CDR1 and CDR2: WSHSY and SAAADI. This chain joins TRBV10-2 and TRBJ2-2; 7 bases map to TRBD1. The clonotype originates from a human donor in good health (CMV status not recorded). Some clones in this sample may be carry-over from other donors' samples. Sequencing was done on a sample of PBMCs, sequenced either directly or after in vitro stimulation (not recorded which). The CDR3 reads CASTGDAGELFF. DNA of the CDR3: TGCGCCAGTACAGGGGACGCCGGGGAGCTGTTTTTT.